Sequencing of this TCR beta chain was carried out in a study of post-analysis software for immune sequencing data. Study-wide background: The cohort encompassed relapsing-remitting, secondary progressive and progressive-relapsing multiple sclerosis disease courses. Study-wide points: Compared with controls, patients had more of 4 or 5 TRBV segments, including TRBV5-6, TRBV5-1 and TRBV20-1. By F measure, strong co-clustering occurred among samples prepared in the same batch. Compared with controls, patients showed significantly lower normalized Chao1 diversity.

Trimming pared 1 base from V and 4 bases from J, leaving 13 bases between. CDR1 is SGHTA and CDR2 is FQGNSA in the germline V gene. CDR3 length equals 15 residues. Turning to this clonotype: The antigen remains unidentified.

Included in the TCR beta cDNA libraries were unique molecular identifiers. With about 0.85 to 10 million T cells as the source, some 510,000 cDNA molecules resulted. MiXCR, applied by TCRdb to the PCR reads, yields one record per CDR3 protein. The table includes 400,000 to 500,000 distinct CDR3 sequences, 30% to 45% detected once. The sequenced sample was blood. V is TRBV7-2 and J is TRBJ1-1; D call uncertain. This TCR was sampled from a girl aged 2-10 years with multiple sclerosis. CDR3 sequence: CASSLEGYGSTEAFF. Here the CDR3 DNA reads TGTGCCAGCAGCTTAGAAGGGTATGGATCCACTGAAGCTTTCTTT.